Included here is one T cell receptor beta chain sequence, with context. Using immunoSEQ multiplex PCR, the repertoire was profiled, and TCRdb retains in-frame clones only, with some absent. This repertoire shows 50,000 to 80,000 clones, about nine tenths found once; its top ten account for approximately 1.5%. There are 14 residues in the CDR3. The ends were cut back, 5 bases at V and 0 bases at J, with 12 bases in the middle. The germline gives CDR1 SGHRS, CDR2 YFSETQ. These data originate in a study of T cell changes during pregnancy in multiple sclerosis. The source is a female donor with multiple sclerosis, enrolled in a pregnancy study. Material: peripheral blood, obtained in the second trimester of pregnancy. This chain connects TRBV5-1 to TRBJ2-7; D unclear. CDR3 nucleotide sequence: TGCGCCAGCAGGAGTCCAGGCCGCTCCTACGAGCAGTACTTC. It encodes CASRSPGRSYEQYF.